Listed below are T cell receptor beta chains from one sample, sequenced in a study of early T cells in non-severe SARS-CoV-2 infection. TCRdb itself ran the 5' RACE reads through MiXCR, one entry per CDR3 protein. The table shows tens of thousands of distinct CDR3 sequences, with roughly a tenth occurring only once. Material: whole blood. The receptors stem from an adult who was a healthcare worker with PCR-confirmed SARS-CoV-2 infection or an uninfected control (not recorded which). CDR3s include the opening cysteine and the closing phenylalanine or tryptophan. Each record gives: D gene, clone size, J gene, V gene, CDR3 protein, CDR3 DNA. The D gene is left open where the match is weak. Not every row has a clone size; where given, it reads once, few, many or a size class.

d_call: -; clone_size: few; j_call: TRBJ2-6; v_call: TRBV6-6; cdr3_aa: CASSYSGSSGANVLTF; cdr3_nt: TGTGCCAGCAGTTACTCTGGGAGTTCTGGGGCCAACGTCCTGACTTTC
d_call: -; clone_size: few; j_call: TRBJ2-3; v_call: TRBV20-1; cdr3_aa: CSASVGDTQYF; cdr3_nt: TGCAGTGCTAGTGTGGGAGATACGCAGTATTTT
d_call: -; clone_size: few; j_call: TRBJ2-1; v_call: TRBV5-1; cdr3_aa: CASSLQATPVNEQFF; cdr3_nt: TGCGCCAGCAGCTTGCAGGCTACCCCCGTCAATGAGCAGTTCTTC
d_call: -; clone_size: -; j_call: TRBJ1-3; v_call: TRBV29-1; cdr3_aa: CSVVGDENTIYF; cdr3_nt: TGCAGCGTTGTCGGGGATGAGAACACCATATATTTT
d_call: -; clone_size: many; j_call: TRBJ1-6; v_call: TRBV7-9; cdr3_aa: CASSGQGPNSPLHF; cdr3_nt: TGTGCCAGCAGCGGGCAGGGTCCTAATTCACCCCTCCACTTT
d_call: -; clone_size: few; j_call: TRBJ2-6; v_call: TRBV11-2; cdr3_aa: CASSQGVSGANVLTF; cdr3_nt: TGTGCCAGCAGCCAAGGCGTCTCTGGGGCCAACGTCCTGACTTTC
d_call: TRBD1; clone_size: -; j_call: TRBJ2-2; v_call: TRBV5-6; cdr3_aa: CASSGTATGELFF; cdr3_nt: TGTGCCAGCAGCGGGACAGCCACCGGGGAGCTGTTTTTT
d_call: -; clone_size: few; j_call: TRBJ2-7; v_call: TRBV6-6; cdr3_aa: CASSSSSFTYEQYF; cdr3_nt: TGTGCCAGCAGCTCTAGCTCATTCACCTACGAGCAGTACTTC
d_call: -; clone_size: few; j_call: TRBJ1-5; v_call: TRBV5-4; cdr3_aa: CASSLSGDSNQPQHF; cdr3_nt: TGTGCCAGCAGCTTATCAGGGGATAGCAATCAGCCCCAGCATTTT
d_call: -; clone_size: many; j_call: TRBJ1-2; v_call: TRBV20-1; cdr3_aa: CSAKEWTDYGYTF; cdr3_nt: TGCAGTGCTAAAGAGTGGACGGACTATGGCTACACCTTC
d_call: -; clone_size: -; j_call: TRBJ2-3; v_call: TRBV10-3; cdr3_aa: CAIRSSSLTDTQYF; cdr3_nt: TGTGCCATCAGATCCTCTAGCCTCACAGATACGCAGTATTTT
d_call: -; clone_size: -; j_call: TRBJ1-1; v_call: TRBV12-3/TRBV12-4; cdr3_aa: CASSPRGGETEAFF; cdr3_nt: TGTGCTAGCAGTCCAAGAGGGGGTGAGACTGAAGCTTTCTTT
d_call: -; clone_size: many; j_call: TRBJ2-2; v_call: TRBV6-2/TRBV6-3; cdr3_aa: CASSTQGASAGELFF; cdr3_nt: TGTGCCAGCAGTACGCAGGGAGCCTCAGCCGGGGAGCTGTTTTTT
d_call: TRBD1; clone_size: -; j_call: TRBJ1-2; v_call: TRBV7-3; cdr3_aa: CASSSQGGAGYGYTF; cdr3_nt: TGTGCCAGCAGCTCCCAAGGGGGCGCAGGCTATGGCTACACCTTC
d_call: -; clone_size: many; j_call: TRBJ2-1; v_call: TRBV7-9; cdr3_aa: CASSPRTLLENEQFF; cdr3_nt: TGTGCCAGCAGCCCCCGGACCCTGCTGGAGAATGAGCAGTTCTTC
d_call: -; clone_size: many; j_call: TRBJ2-2; v_call: TRBV2; cdr3_aa: CASSESQNTGELFF; cdr3_nt: TGTGCCAGCAGTGAGAGTCAGAACACCGGGGAGCTGTTTTTT
d_call: TRBD1; clone_size: many; j_call: TRBJ1-2; v_call: TRBV27; cdr3_aa: CASCPYEGGNGYTF; cdr3_nt: TGTGCCAGCTGCCCGTATGAAGGGGGCAATGGCTACACCTTC
d_call: -; clone_size: many; j_call: TRBJ2-6; v_call: TRBV12-3/TRBV12-4; cdr3_aa: CASSSYGASGANVLTF; cdr3_nt: TGTGCCAGCAGCTCATACGGGGCCTCTGGGGCCAACGTCCTGACTTTC
d_call: TRBD2; clone_size: -; j_call: TRBJ2-1; v_call: TRBV7-9; cdr3_aa: CASSLMGGSEDEQFF; cdr3_nt: TGTGCCAGCAGCTTAATGGGCGGGAGTGAGGATGAGCAGTTCTTC
d_call: -; clone_size: many; j_call: TRBJ2-7; v_call: TRBV7-2; cdr3_aa: CASSLAGSPYEQYF; cdr3_nt: TGTGCCAGCAGCTTAGCCGGCAGCCCCTACGAGCAGTACTTC
d_call: -; clone_size: -; j_call: TRBJ2-5; v_call: TRBV19; cdr3_aa: CASSIAGETQYF; cdr3_nt: TGTGCCAGTAGTATAGCAGGAGAGACCCAGTACTTC
d_call: -; clone_size: many; j_call: TRBJ2-1; v_call: TRBV12-3/TRBV12-4; cdr3_aa: CASSPRLRRDNEQFF; cdr3_nt: TGTGCCAGCAGTCCCCGGCTTCGGCGAGATAATGAGCAGTTCTTC
d_call: -; clone_size: -; j_call: TRBJ2-1; v_call: TRBV6-4; cdr3_aa: CASSEDGVGEQFF; cdr3_nt: TGTGCCAGCAGTGAGGACGGGGTAGGTGAGCAGTTCTTC
d_call: TRBD2; clone_size: -; j_call: TRBJ2-1; v_call: TRBV6-2/TRBV6-3; cdr3_aa: CASSLLAPSYNEQFF; cdr3_nt: TGTGCCAGCAGCTTACTAGCGCCCTCCTACAATGAGCAGTTCTTC
d_call: -; clone_size: few; j_call: TRBJ1-4; v_call: TRBV11-2; cdr3_aa: CASSRGALLAGNEKLFF; cdr3_nt: TGTGCCAGCAGCCGAGGGGCTTTATTGGCGGGCAATGAAAAACTGTTTTTT
d_call: -; clone_size: many; j_call: TRBJ2-3; v_call: TRBV29-1; cdr3_aa: CSVESTDTQYF; cdr3_nt: TGCAGCGTTGAAAGTACAGATACGCAGTATTTT